Below are 17 T cell receptor beta chains sequenced from a single sample in a study of monozygotic twins with inflammatory bowel disease. Each CDR3 protein gets one entry in TCRdb, which reprocessed the 5' RACE reads and gives no DNA. The sample totals some 150,000 distinct CDR3 sequences; its top ten clones hold roughly 7.4%. Sequencing was carried out using blood. The receptors come from a human donor with ulcerative colitis or Crohn's disease, or a healthy co-twin of an affected twin (not recorded which).

V and J are TRBV7-8 and TRBJ2-7; the D gene TCRdb calls, TRBD2, cannot be checked with no DNA. The germline V gene has CDR1 SGHVS and CDR2 FQNEAQ. This CDR3 spans 14 amino acids. CDR3 amino acids: CASIPGLARYEQYF.

The rearrangement links TRBV4-1 to TRBJ2-7. CDR1 MGHRA and CDR2 YSYEKL come from the germline V gene. There are 17 residues in the CDR3. Here the CDR3 reads CASSQDMPARWGYEQYF.

This chain connects TRBV27 to TRBJ1-6. Germline CDR1 reads MNHEY; CDR2 reads SMNVEV (reference sequence). CDR3 length equals 15 residues. The CDR3 reads CASSLRSLGNSPLHF.

V gene TRBV5-8 combines with J gene TRBJ1-2. This CDR3 comprises 13 residues. Germline V lookup: CDR1 SGHTS, CDR2 YDEGEE. CDR3 residues: CASILPGLYGYTF.

The chain employs TRBV20-1 and TRBJ1-1; TCRdb indicates TRBD1, and absent DNA this call remains unverified. Germline V lookup: CDR1 DFQATT, CDR2 SNEGSKA (reference sequence). The CDR3 length is 11 residues. The CDR3: CSARTDTEASF.

CDR3 protein: CASSRVYNEQFF. The chain is built from TRBV5-4 and TRBJ2-1. The CDR3 contains 12 residues. The germline gives CDR1 SGHNT, CDR2 YYREEE (reference sequence). The full variable domain, in which reference TRBV5-4 and TRBJ2-1 provide the parts outside the CDR3, is ETGVTQSPTHLIKTRGQQVTLRCSSQSGHNTVSWYQQALGQGPQFIFQYYREEENGRGNFPPRFSGLQFPNYSSELNVNALELDDSALYLCASSRVYNEQFFGPGTRLTVL.

The genes are TRBV6-2 or TRBV6-3 and TRBJ1-1. The germline gives CDR1 MNHEY, CDR2 SVGEGT. The CDR3 runs to 15 residues. The CDR3 protein is CASSYSRQMNTEAFF.

The J gene is TRBJ2-3, the V gene TRBV20-1; without DNA, the TCRdb call of TRBD1 cannot be checked. The V gene's germline CDR1 is DFQATT and CDR2 SNEGSKA (reference sequence). The CDR3 has 16 amino acids. The CDR3 protein is CSARDPAGGWTDTQYF.

The rearrangement joins TRBV28 to TRBJ1-6. The germline gives CDR1 MDHEN, CDR2 SYDVKM. The CDR3 loop spans 15 amino acids. CDR3: CASSGRGSYNSPLHF.

This chain joins TRBV18 and TRBJ2-6. CDR3 length: 14 residues. Germline loops: CDR1 KGHSH, CDR2 LQKENI. CDR3 region: CASSPPAGANVLTF. Supplemented by reference TRBV18 and TRBJ2-6, the full variable domain reads NAGVMQNPRHLVRRRGQEARLRCSPMKGHSHVYWYRQLPEEGLKFMVYLQKENIIDESGMPKERFSAEFPKEGPSILRIQQVVRGDSAAYFCASSPPAGANVLTFGAGSRLTVL.

The V gene is TRBV18, the J gene TRBJ1-1. The V gene's germline CDR1 is KGHSH and CDR2 LQKENI. The CDR3 length is 14 residues. This chain's CDR3 is CASSPQDLNTEAFF.

The chain recombines TRBV27 with TRBJ2-2; TCRdb proposes TRBD2, but this gene call is untestable without DNA. This CDR3 contains 14 residues. Germline values: CDR1 MNHEY, CDR2 SMNVEV (reference sequence). CDR3 in amino acids: CATSVSTRTGELFF.

The chain couples TRBV21-1 to TRBJ2-7. TRBV21-1 is a documented pseudogene. This CDR3 contains 18 residues. The chain's CDR3 is CASSRRSSRTIPSYEQYF.

This chain connects TRBV5-4 to TRBJ1-4. CDR3 length equals 11 residues. Germline V CDR1 and CDR2: SGHNT, YYREEE (reference sequence). CDR3 sequence: CASSLGEKLFF.

This chain uses TRBV18 with TRBJ1-3. Per germline, CDR1 KGHSH and CDR2 LQKENI. The CDR3 covers 14 residues. Here the CDR3 reads CASSPGQRIDTIYF.

The chain combines TRBV5-1 with TRBJ2-5; TCRdb reports TRBD1, a call that lacks DNA to check it against. The CDR3 loop spans 13 amino acids. In germline, CDR1 is SGHRS, CDR2 YFSETQ. CDR3 sequence reads: CASSPDRAETQYF.

The CDR3 region is CSVEEQASSYEQYF. The chain joins TRBV29-1 to TRBJ2-7; the TRBD1 assignment by TCRdb is unverifiable without DNA. The germline V gene encodes CDR1 SQVTM and CDR2 ANQGSEA. CDR3 size: 14 residues.